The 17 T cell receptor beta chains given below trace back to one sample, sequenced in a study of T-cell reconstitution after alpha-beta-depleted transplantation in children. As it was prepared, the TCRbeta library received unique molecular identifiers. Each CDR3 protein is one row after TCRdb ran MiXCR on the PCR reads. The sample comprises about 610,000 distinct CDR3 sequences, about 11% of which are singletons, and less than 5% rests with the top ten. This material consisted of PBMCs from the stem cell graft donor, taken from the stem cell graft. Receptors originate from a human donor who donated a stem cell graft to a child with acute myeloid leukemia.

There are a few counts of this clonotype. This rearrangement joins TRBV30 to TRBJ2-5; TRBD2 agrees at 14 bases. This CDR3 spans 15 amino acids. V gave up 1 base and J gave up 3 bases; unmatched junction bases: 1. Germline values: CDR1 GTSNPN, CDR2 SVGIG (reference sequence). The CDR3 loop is CAWSEGLAGEETQYF. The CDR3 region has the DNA TGTGCCTGGAGTGAGGGACTAGCGGGGGAAGAGACCCAGTACTTC.

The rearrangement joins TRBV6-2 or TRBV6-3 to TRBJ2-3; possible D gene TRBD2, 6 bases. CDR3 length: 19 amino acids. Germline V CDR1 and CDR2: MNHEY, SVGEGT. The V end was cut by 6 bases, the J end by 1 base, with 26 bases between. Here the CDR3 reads CASSPLGAGPSGGTDTQYF. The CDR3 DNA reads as TGTGCCAGCAGCCCCCTCGGAGCGGGCCCGTCCGGGGGCACAGATACGCAGTATTTT.

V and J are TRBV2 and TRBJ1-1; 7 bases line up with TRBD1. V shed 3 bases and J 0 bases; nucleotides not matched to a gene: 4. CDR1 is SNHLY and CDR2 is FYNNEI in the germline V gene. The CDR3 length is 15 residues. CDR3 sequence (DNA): TGTGCCAGCAGTGAGCTAGGACAGGTGAACACTGAAGCTTTCTTT. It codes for CASSELGQVNTEAFF.

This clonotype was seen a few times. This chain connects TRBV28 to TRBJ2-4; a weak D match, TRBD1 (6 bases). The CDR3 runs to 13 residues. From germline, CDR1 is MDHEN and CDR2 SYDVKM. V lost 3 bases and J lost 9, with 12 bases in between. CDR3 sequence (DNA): TGTGCCAGCAGTTTTCCCGGGACACCCATTCAGTACTTC. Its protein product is CASSFPGTPIQYF.

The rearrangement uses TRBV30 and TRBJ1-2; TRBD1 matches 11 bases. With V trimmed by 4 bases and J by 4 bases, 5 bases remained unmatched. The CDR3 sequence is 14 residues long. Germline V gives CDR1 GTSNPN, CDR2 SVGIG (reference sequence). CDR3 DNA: TGTGCCTGGATTCCCGGGACAGGGGGCTATGGCTACACCTTC. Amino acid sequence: CAWIPGTGGYGYTF.

The CDR3 bases are TGCAGTGCTCCTGCCGGGGAGACCCAGTACTTC. Amino acid sequence: CSAPAGETQYF. The chain employs TRBV20-1 and TRBJ2-5; D is undetermined. Germline loops: CDR1 DFQATT, CDR2 SNEGSKA (reference sequence). Trimming left V 5 bases short and J 5 bases short, with 9 bases between. This CDR3 spans 11 amino acids.

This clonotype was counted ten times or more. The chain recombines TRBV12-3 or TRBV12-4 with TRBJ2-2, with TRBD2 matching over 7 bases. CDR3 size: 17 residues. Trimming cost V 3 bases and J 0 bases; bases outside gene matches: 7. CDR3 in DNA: TGTGCCAGCAGTTTTGGGGCTAGCGGTTCGAACACCGGGGAGCTGTTTTTT. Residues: CASSFGASGSNTGELFF.

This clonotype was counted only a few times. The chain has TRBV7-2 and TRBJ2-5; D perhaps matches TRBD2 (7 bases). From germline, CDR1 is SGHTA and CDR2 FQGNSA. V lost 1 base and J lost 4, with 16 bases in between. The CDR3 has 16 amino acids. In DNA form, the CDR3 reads TGTGCCAGCAGCTTAGGTCGTACAGGGAGGGGAGAGACCCAGTACTTC. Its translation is CASSLGRTGRGETQYF. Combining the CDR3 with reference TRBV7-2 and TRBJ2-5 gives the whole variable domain GAGVSQSPSNKVTEKGKDVELRCDPISGHTALYWYRQSLGQGLEFLIYFQGNSAPDKSGLPSDRFSAERTGGSVSTLTIQRTQQEDSAVYLCASSLGRTGRGETQYFGPGTRLLVL.

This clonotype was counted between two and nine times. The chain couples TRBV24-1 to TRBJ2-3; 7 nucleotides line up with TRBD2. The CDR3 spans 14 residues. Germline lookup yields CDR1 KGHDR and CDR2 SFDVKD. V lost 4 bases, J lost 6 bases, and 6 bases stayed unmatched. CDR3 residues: CATSDPGGGDTQYF. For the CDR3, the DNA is TGTGCCACCAGTGACCCCGGGGGAGGGGATACGCAGTATTTT.

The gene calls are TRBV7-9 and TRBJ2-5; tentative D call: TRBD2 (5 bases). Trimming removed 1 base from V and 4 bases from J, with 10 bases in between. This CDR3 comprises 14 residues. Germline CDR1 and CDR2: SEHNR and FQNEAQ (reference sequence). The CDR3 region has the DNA TGTGCCAGCAGCTTAGAAGAGGGTGGAGAGACCCAGTACTTC. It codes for CASSLEEGGETQYF.

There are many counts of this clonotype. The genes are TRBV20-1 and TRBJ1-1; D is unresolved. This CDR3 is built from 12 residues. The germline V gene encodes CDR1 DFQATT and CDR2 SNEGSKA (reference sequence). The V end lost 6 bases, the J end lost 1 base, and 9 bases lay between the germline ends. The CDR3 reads CSAGRTNTEAFF. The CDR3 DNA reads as TGCAGTGCGGGAAGGACGAACACTGAAGCTTTCTTT.

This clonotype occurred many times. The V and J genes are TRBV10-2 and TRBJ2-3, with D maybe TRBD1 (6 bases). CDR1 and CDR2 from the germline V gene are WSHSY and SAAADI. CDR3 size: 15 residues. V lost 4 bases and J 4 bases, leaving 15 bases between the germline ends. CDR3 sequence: CASSGIGTRADTQYF. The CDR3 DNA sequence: TGCGCCAGCAGTGGAATAGGGACAAGGGCAGATACGCAGTATTTT.

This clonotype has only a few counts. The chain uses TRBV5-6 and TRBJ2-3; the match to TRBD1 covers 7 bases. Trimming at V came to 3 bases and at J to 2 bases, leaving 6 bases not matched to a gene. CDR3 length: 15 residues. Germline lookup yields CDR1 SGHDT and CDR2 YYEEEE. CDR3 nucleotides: TGTGCCAGCAGCTCAACAGGGGACCCCACAGATACGCAGTATTTT. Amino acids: CASSSTGDPTDTQYF.

The DNA for the CDR3 is TGTGCCAGCAGCGCTTCAAATAGCGCCAGTGCCGAGCAGTACTTC. It specifies CASSASNSASAEQYF. This chain joins TRBV9 and TRBJ2-7; D may be TRBD2 (5 bases). The germline V gene has CDR1 SGDLS and CDR2 YYNGEE. With 3 bases removed from V and 6 bases from J, the gap between germline ends came to 19 bases. The CDR3 is made up of 15 amino acids.

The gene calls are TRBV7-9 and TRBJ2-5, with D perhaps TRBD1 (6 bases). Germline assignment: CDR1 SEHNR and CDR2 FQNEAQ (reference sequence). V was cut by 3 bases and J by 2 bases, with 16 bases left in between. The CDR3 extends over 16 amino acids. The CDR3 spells CASSFRGTTEQETQYF. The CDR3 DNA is TGTGCCAGCAGCTTTAGGGGGACCACAGAACAAGAGACCCAGTACTTC.

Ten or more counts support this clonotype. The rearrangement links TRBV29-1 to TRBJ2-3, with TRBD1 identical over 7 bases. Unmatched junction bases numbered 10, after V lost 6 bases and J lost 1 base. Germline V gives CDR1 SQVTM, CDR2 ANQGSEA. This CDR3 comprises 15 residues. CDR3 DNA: TGCAGCGTCCTAGGGGGCGTGGGAGGCACAGATACGCAGTATTTT. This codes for CSVLGGVGGTDTQYF.

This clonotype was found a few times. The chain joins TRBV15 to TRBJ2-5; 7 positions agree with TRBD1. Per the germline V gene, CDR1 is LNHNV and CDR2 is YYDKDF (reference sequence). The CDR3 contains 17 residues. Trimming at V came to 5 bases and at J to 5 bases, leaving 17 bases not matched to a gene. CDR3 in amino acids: CATSFNRQGRISETQYF. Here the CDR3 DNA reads TGTGCCACCAGCTTTAACCGACAGGGTAGGATTTCGGAGACCCAGTACTTC.